The clone carrying this TCR beta chain was recorded a few times. What it recognizes is unknown. This entry comes from a study of molecular identifiers for immune sequencing clone quantification. Study-wide context: Replicate RNA came from about 19,000 or 110,000 naive CD8 cells and was split five ways, and four parts were sequenced. Study observations and caveats: Highly expanded clone sizes could be underestimated by identical TCR molecules that share a barcode.

The germline V gene has CDR1 MNHEY and CDR2 SMNVEV (reference sequence). V was trimmed by 3 bases and J by 0 bases, leaving 22 bases between them. The CDR3 has 19 amino acids. A single record per CDR3 protein comes from TCRdb applying MiXCR to the PCR reads. The table has over 300,000 distinct CDR3 sequences, 24% seen once. The V and J genes are TRBV27 and TRBJ2-3, with D unclear. The receptor comes from a human donor in good health. Some libraries in this study had Jurkat cell RNA spiked in. Sequencing was performed on naive CD8+ T cells from blood, with Jurkat cell RNA spiked in. Subset indicated: FACS-sorted CD8+CD4-CCR7+CD45RA+ naive T cells. CDR3 region: CASSFFWRRALSSTDTQYF. The CDR3 nucleotides read TGTGCCAGCAGTTTTTTTTGGCGTAGGGCTCTATCTAGCACAGATACGCAGTATTTT.